The present TCR beta chain was sequenced within a study of blood T cell repertoires in COVID-19. Whole-study context: Nucleic acid was either cDNA or gDNA, and it came from T cells, B-cell-depleted T cells, or PBMCs.

Original processing methods: The assay estimated nucleated cells by amplifying reference gene primers. Assay used: immunoSEQ multiplex PCR; TCRdb lists only in-frame clones, some missing. Clone size and V and J calls were adopted from that table, with D and trimming inferred from the DNA. Of hundreds of thousands of clones listed, less than 85% were seen once; the top ten hold 4.9%. The CDR3 sequence is 14 residues long. V lost 2 bases to trimming and J lost 16 bases; unmatched junction nucleotides: 12. Material for sequencing was peripheral blood. J is TRBJ2-1 and V is TRBV6-7; 9 bases line up with TRBD2. TRBV6-7 is labeled an ORF, and its function is uncertain. The clonotype originates from a woman of 80 years or more with active or convalescent COVID-19. CDR3 DNA sequence: TGTGCCAGCAGTTACACAAGACTAGCGGCAAGGCCCTTCTTC. The encoded protein is CASSYTRLAARPFF.